The rows below give T cell receptor beta chains drawn from one sample of a study of lymphopenia after photon versus proton radiotherapy. Profiling relied on immunoSEQ multiplex PCR, and the TCRdb table lists in-frame clones only, not all of them. Here the sample spans about 30,000 clones, under 90% being singletons. Source: peripheral blood, taken from a patient treated with photon-based radiotherapy. The receptors were gathered from a woman between 50 and 59 years old with pancreatic cancer. Both conserved end residues are part of each CDR3. Each record gives: V gene, J gene, D gene, clone size, CDR3 protein, CDR3 DNA. A D gene is named only where the DNA matches it firmly. Some rows have no size entry. The others give once, few or many, or a class for an expanded clone.

>TRBV5-1|TRBJ2-1|TRBD2|-
CASSLYGTSGDNEQFF
TGCGCCAGCAGCTTGTACGGGACTAGCGGTGACAATGAGCAGTTCTTC
>TRBV5-6|TRBJ2-7|TRBD2|-
CASSSTSGRLTYEQYF
TGTGCCAGCAGCTCGACTAGCGGGAGACTCACCTACGAGCAGTACTTC
>TRBV7-9|TRBJ1-6|TRBD1|-
CASSLADRDNSPLHF
TGTGCCAGCAGCTTAGCCGACAGGGATAATTCACCCCTCCACTTT
>TRBV4-3|TRBJ2-1|-|-
CASSQDHYAYNEQFF
TGCGCCAGCAGCCAAGATCACTACGCCTACAATGAGCAGTTCTTC
>TRBV5-4|TRBJ1-6|-|-
CASSLEQRNSPLHF
TGTGCCAGCAGCTTGGAACAGAGAAATTCACCCCTCCACTTT
>TRBV2|TRBJ2-7|-|-
CASSEGSGRQYF
TGTGCCAGCAGTGAAGGGTCTGGTCGGCAGTACTTC
>TRBV5-4|TRBJ2-7|TRBD2|-
CASSLLAGDYEQYF
TGTGCCAGCAGCTTGTTGGCGGGAGACTACGAGCAGTACTTC
>TRBV19|TRBJ1-3|-|-
CASRETGLGNTIYF
TGTGCCAGTAGAGAAACAGGGCTCGGAAACACCATATATTTT
>TRBV4-3|TRBJ1-5|-|-
CASSQDPGRPQHF
TGCGCCAGCAGCCAAGATCCAGGGCGGCCCCAGCATTTT
>TRBV19|TRBJ2-4|-|once
CASSTGVNIQYF
TGTGCCAGTAGTACAGGGGTAAACATTCAGTACTTC
>TRBV9|TRBJ2-2|TRBD2|-
CASSVGVAGGPTGELFF
TGTGCCAGCAGCGTAGGGGTGGCGGGGGGTCCCACCGGGGAGCTGTTTTTT
>TRBV7-2|TRBJ1-6|-|-
CASSSQWGNSPLHF
TGTGCCAGCAGCTCTCAGTGGGGAAATTCACCCCTCCACTTT
>TRBV29-1|TRBJ2-5|TRBD1|-
CSGRTGKETQYF
TGCAGCGGTAGGACAGGGAAGGAGACCCAGTACTTC
>TRBV29-1|TRBJ2-2|TRBD2|once
CSVVLAGPGELFF
TGCAGCGTTGTACTAGCGGGACCCGGGGAGCTGTTTTTT
>TRBV4-3|TRBJ1-1|TRBD1|-
CASSQDTGGQWNTEAFF
TGCGCCAGCAGCCAAGATACTGGGGGACAGTGGAACACTGAAGCTTTCTTT
>TRBV7-9|TRBJ2-5|-|once
CASSPSWGARQETQYF
TGTGCCAGCAGCCCCTCCTGGGGAGCAAGGCAAGAGACCCAGTACTTC
>TRBV28|TRBJ1-5|TRBD1|-
CASSTRTGRSQPQHF
TGTGCCAGCAGTACGCGGACAGGGAGGTCTCAACCCCAGCATTTT
>TRBV18|TRBJ1-2|-|-
CASSPGGRVSGYTF
TGTGCCAGCTCACCTGGCGGGCGCGTTTCTGGCTACACCTTC
>TRBV19|TRBJ2-1|-|-
CASSMGGNSYNEQFF
TGTGCCAGTAGTATGGGCGGGAACTCTTACAATGAGCAGTTCTTC
>TRBV30|TRBJ1-2|-|-
CAWSEINFDRRINYGYTF
TGTGCCTGGAGTGAAATCAATTTCGACAGGAGAATTAACTATGGCTACACCTTC
>TRBV5-1|TRBJ2-2|-|-
CASSLEDLGVGELFF
TGCGCCAGCAGCTTGGAAGACCTAGGGGTCGGGGAGCTGTTTTTT
>TRBV14|TRBJ2-7|TRBD2|-
CASSQVGSGSVGEQYF
TGTGCCAGCAGCCAAGTTGGTAGCGGGAGCGTCGGCGAGCAGTACTTC
>TRBV7-2|TRBJ2-7|TRBD1|once
CASSVRDRGPLEQYF
TGTGCCAGCAGCGTCCGGGACAGGGGACCCCTCGAGCAGTACTTC
>TRBV9|TRBJ2-3|-|-
CASSLMASSGLDTQYF
TGTGCCAGCAGCCTAATGGCTAGCTCGGGCCTAGATACGCAGTATTTT
>TRBV5-6|TRBJ1-2|TRBD1|-
CASSMSGIGGAPYGYTF
TGTGCCAGCAGCATGAGTGGTATAGGGGGCGCACCCTATGGCTACACCTTC
>TRBV15|TRBJ1-3|TRBD1|-
CATSPVRGQAAGNTIYF
TGTGCCACCAGCCCTGTTCGAGGACAGGCGGCTGGAAACACCATATATTTT
>TRBV29-1|TRBJ1-2|TRBD1|-
CSALQGAPVGGYTF
TGCAGCGCTCTACAGGGGGCGCCTGTCGGTGGCTACACCTTC
>TRBV29-1|TRBJ2-3|TRBD1|-
CSVEPWDSIFADTQYF
TGCAGCGTTGAACCGTGGGACAGCATATTCGCAGATACGCAGTATTTT
>TRBV7-6|TRBJ1-4|TRBD1|once
CASSPSTGVSEKLFF
TGTGCCAGCAGCCCCTCGACAGGGGTTAGTGAAAAACTGTTTTTT
>TRBV19|TRBJ2-1|TRBD2|-
CASSSPTQGTASGKYNEQFF
TGTGCCAGTAGTTCCCCTACACAGGGAACAGCTAGCGGGAAGTACAATGAGCAGTTCTTC
>TRBV4-3|TRBJ2-7|TRBD1|once
CASSRTGEPYEQYF
TGCGCCAGCAGCCGGACAGGGGAACCCTACGAGCAGTACTTC
>TRBV11-2|TRBJ2-2|-|-
CASSFGEAGELFF
TGTGCCAGCAGCTTTGGCGAGGCCGGGGAGCTGTTTTTT
>TRBV28|TRBJ2-3|-|-
CASSPKRLVDTQYF
TGTGCCAGCAGTCCCAAACGACTAGTAGATACGCAGTATTTT
>TRBV6-5|TRBJ2-7|TRBD2|-
CASSAWTSGLYEQYF
TGTGCCAGCAGTGCCTGGACTAGCGGACTATACGAGCAGTACTTC
>TRBV9|TRBJ2-3|TRBD2|-
CASSVLAGGPTDTQYF
TGTGCCAGCAGCGTACTAGCGGGAGGGCCGACAGATACGCAGTATTTT
>TRBV4-1|TRBJ1-2|-|-
CASSQRGDGYTF
TGCGCCAGCAGCCAAAGGGGGGATGGCTACACCTTC
>TRBV6-5|TRBJ1-2|-|few
CASSEFNYGYTF
TGTGCCAGCAGTGAGTTTAACTATGGCTACACCTTC
>TRBV4-3|TRBJ2-2|-|-
CASSQDRSFTGELFF
TGCGCCAGCAGCCAAGATCGAAGTTTCACCGGGGAGCTGTTTTTT
>TRBV27|TRBJ1-2|TRBD1|-
CATRGATYGYTF
TGTGCCACCAGGGGGGCGACATATGGCTACACCTTC
>TRBV28|TRBJ2-1|TRBD2|-
CASSPVSGSSYNEQFF
TGTGCCAGCAGCCCCGTTAGCGGGAGCTCCTACAATGAGCAGTTCTTC
>TRBV28|TRBJ2-1|TRBD2|-
CASSLATSAYNEQFF
TGTGCCAGCAGTCTGGCGACTAGCGCCTACAATGAGCAGTTCTTC
>TRBV11-2|TRBJ2-5|TRBD2|-
CASSLGLAGFQETQYF
TGTGCCAGCAGCTTGGGACTAGCGGGTTTCCAAGAGACCCAGTACTTC
>TRBV7-2|TRBJ2-2|-|-
CASSQRGGRTGELFF
TGTGCCAGCAGCCAACGGGGCGGAAGGACCGGGGAGCTGTTTTTT
>TRBV9|TRBJ2-5|-|-
CASSPGWSQETQYF
TGTGCCAGCAGCCCTGGGTGGAGCCAAGAGACCCAGTACTTC
>TRBV6-5|TRBJ1-6|-|once
CASSQTDSLNSPLHF
TGTGCCAGCAGTCAAACGGACTCACTTAATTCACCCCTCCACTTT
>TRBV5-6|TRBJ2-1|-|-
CASSLVHISYNEQFF
TGTGCCAGCAGCTTGGTTCATATCTCCTACAATGAGCAGTTCTTC
>TRBV5-8|TRBJ1-1|TRBD1|large
CASSGFRDRNTEAFF
TGTGCCAGCAGCGGATTCCGGGACAGGAACACTGAAGCTTTCTTT
>TRBV11-3|TRBJ2-2|-|-
CASSFGSAGELFF
TGTGCCAGCAGCTTTGGGTCCGCCGGGGAGCTGTTTTTT
>TRBV10-3|TRBJ2-7|-|-
CAISLDADSYEQYF
TGTGCCATCAGCTTGGACGCAGACTCCTACGAGCAGTACTTC
>TRBV28|TRBJ2-3|TRBD2|-
CASSLMGSILAGGPGDTQYF
TGTGCCAGCAGTTTAATGGGATCGATACTAGCGGGAGGGCCGGGAGATACGCAGTATTTT
>TRBV18|TRBJ1-2|TRBD1|once
CASSPPWPGQGFTRNYGYTF
TGTGCCAGCTCACCACCGTGGCCGGGACAGGGATTCACTCGTAACTATGGCTACACCTTC